This T cell receptor beta chain is drawn from a study of blood T cell repertoires in COVID-19. Authors' data handling: The assay estimated nucleated cells by amplifying reference gene primers. Generated by immunoSEQ multiplex PCR, the TCRdb table keeps only in-frame clones and is missing some. V, J and clone size are taken as reported in that table, and D and trimming were inferred from the DNA itself. The repertoire includes roughly 460,000 clones, approximately 90% of them detected once, and 0.7% to 0.85% sits in the top ten. Germline V gene lookup returns CDR1 MNHEY and CDR2 SVGAGI. V was cut by 0 bases and J by 1 base, with 7 bases left in between. The CDR3 is made up of 15 amino acids.

Sequenced: peripheral blood. The receptor was derived from a man aged 18 to 29 with COVID-19, enrolled during active disease. The chain uses TRBV6-5 and TRBJ1-5; D is uncertain. The CDR3 is CASSYSRVSNQPQHF. The CDR3 DNA reads TGTGCCAGCAGTTACTCGCGCGTCAGCAATCAGCCCCAGCATTTT.